This TCR beta chain was found in a study of neurological immune-mediated disorders. Study results and caveats: Across subjects, no CDR3 amino acid sequence appeared in expanded clones of more than one subject, a finding that suggested private repertoires in all groups. One related-CDR3 cluster, found by phylogenetic grouping, held repertoires of 18 of 34 multiple sclerosis patients and is a possible signature.

CDR1 is ENHRY and CDR2 is SYGVKD in the germline V gene. There are 19 residues in the CDR3. J lost 0 bases, V lost 8 bases, and 14 bases had no gene match. The authors made cDNA by 5'RACE with 10-nucleotide random UMIs. TCRdb reprocessed the 5' RACE reads with MiXCR, giving one entry per CDR3 protein. The data show approximately 70,000 distinct CDR3 sequences, almost 4% seen once. This clonotype was found many times. The antigen is unknown. The TCR originated in a man younger than 40 with multiple sclerosis. This rearrangement joins TRBV10-3 to TRBJ2-7, with 15 positions matching TRBD2. Material: PBMCs. In DNA form, the CDR3 reads TGTGCCATCTCACCCTGGGGACTAGCGGGGGGCTTGAGCTCCTACGAGCAGTACTTC. Its translation: CAISPWGLAGGLSSYEQYF.